Described below is a single TCR beta chain sequence and its context. What it binds is not known. The entry originates in a study of identical twins. Regarding the study as a whole: Invariant cells of the MAIT and iNKT types might have partly distorted the zero-insertion analyses.

From the 5' RACE reads, TCRdb called clonotypes with MiXCR, one entry per CDR3 protein. The sample carries roughly 700,000 distinct CDR3 sequences, 8.6% recorded once. This CDR3 has 15 amino acids. Unmatched junction bases numbered 4, after V lost 0 bases and J lost 11 bases. Germline CDR1 and CDR2: MNHEY and SVGAGI. Separately, the same data were catalogued under a study of yellow fever vaccine responses in identical twins.

This TCR was sampled from a woman younger than 35 in good health. Sequenced: PBMCs. This chain uses TRBV6-5 with TRBJ2-2; TRBD2 matches 12 bases. The CDR3 region is CASSYSRLAGAELFF. For the CDR3, the DNA is TGTGCCAGCAGTTACTCGAGACTAGCGGGGGCCGAGCTGTTTTTT.